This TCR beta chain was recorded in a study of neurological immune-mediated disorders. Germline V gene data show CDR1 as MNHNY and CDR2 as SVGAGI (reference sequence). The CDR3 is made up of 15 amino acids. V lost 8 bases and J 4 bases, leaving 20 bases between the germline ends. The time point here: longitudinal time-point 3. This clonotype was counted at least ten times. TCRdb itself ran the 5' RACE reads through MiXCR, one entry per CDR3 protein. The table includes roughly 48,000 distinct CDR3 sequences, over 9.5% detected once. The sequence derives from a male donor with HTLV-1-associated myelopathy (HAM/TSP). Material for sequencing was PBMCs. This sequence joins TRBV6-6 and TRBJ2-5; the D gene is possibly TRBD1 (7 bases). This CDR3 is CASWKEPQGGETQYF. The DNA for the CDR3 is TGTGCCAGCTGGAAGGAACCTCAGGGGGGAGAGACCCAGTACTTC.